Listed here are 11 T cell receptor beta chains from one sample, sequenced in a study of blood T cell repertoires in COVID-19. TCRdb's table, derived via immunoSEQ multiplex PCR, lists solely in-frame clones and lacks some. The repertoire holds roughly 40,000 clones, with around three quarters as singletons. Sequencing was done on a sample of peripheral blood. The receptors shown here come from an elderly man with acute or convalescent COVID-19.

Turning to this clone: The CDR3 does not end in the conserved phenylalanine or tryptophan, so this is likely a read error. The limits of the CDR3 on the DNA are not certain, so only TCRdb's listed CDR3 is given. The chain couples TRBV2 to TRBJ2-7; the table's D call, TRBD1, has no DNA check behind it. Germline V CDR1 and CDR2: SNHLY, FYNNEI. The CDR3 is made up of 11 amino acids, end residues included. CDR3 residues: CASSDEGQGGI.

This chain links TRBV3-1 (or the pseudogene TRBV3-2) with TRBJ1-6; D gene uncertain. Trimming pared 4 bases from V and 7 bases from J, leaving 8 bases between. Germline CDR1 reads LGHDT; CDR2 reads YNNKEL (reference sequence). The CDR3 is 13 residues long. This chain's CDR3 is CASSLQENSPLHF. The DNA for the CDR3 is TGTGCCAGCAGCCTTCAGGAAAATTCACCCCTCCACTTT.

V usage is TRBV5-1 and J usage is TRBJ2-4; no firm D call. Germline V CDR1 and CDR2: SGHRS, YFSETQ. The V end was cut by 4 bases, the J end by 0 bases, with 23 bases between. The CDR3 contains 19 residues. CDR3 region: CASSLQASANYIAKNIQYF. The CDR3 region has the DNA TGCGCCAGCAGCCTCCAAGCCTCAGCGAACTACATAGCCAAAAACATTCAGTACTTC.

The CDR3 is CASSRDRGANEKLFF. CDR3 nucleotide sequence: TGCGCCAGCAGCAGAGACAGGGGAGCTAATGAAAAACTGTTTTTT. This chain uses TRBV5-1 with TRBJ1-4; 8 nucleotides match TRBD1. Losses at the gene ends were 4 bases for V and 3 bases for J; bases not matched to a gene: 5. The CDR3 length is 15 residues. The germline gives CDR1 SGHRS, CDR2 YFSETQ.

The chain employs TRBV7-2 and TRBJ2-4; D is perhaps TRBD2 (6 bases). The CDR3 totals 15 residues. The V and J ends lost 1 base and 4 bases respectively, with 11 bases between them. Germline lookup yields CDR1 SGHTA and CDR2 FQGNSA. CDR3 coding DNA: TGTGCCAGCAGCTTAGACACTAGCCGAAAAAACATTCAGTACTTC. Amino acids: CASSLDTSRKNIQYF. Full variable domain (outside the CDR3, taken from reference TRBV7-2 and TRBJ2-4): GAGVSQSPSNKVTEKGKDVELRCDPISGHTALYWYRQSLGQGLEFLIYFQGNSAPDKSGLPSDRFSAERTGGSVSTLTIQRTQQEDSAVYLCASSLDTSRKNIQYFGAGTRLSVL.

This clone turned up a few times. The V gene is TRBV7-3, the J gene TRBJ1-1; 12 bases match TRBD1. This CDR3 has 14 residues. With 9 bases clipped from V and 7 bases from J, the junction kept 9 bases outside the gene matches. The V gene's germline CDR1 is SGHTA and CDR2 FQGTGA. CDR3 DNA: TGTGCCAGTGAGGGACAGGGGGCCCTACATGAAGCTTTCTTT. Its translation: CASEGQGALHEAFF.

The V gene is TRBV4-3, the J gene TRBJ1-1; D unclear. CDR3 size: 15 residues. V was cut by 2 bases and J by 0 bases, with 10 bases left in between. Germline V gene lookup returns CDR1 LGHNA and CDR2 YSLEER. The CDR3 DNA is TGCGCCAGCAGCCAACAGAAACATTTGAACACTGAAGCTTTCTTT. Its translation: CASSQQKHLNTEAFF.

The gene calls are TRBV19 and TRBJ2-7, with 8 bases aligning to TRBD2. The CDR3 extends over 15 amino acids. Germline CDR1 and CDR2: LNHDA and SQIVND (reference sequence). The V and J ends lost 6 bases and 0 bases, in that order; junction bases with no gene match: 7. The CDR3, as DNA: TGTGCCAGTAGGAGGGCGAGCGGGAGCTCCTACGAGCAGTACTTC. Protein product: CASRRASGSSYEQYF.

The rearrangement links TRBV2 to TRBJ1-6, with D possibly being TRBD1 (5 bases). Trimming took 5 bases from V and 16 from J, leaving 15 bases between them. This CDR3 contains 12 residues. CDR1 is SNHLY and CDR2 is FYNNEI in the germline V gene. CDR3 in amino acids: CASSPWTGGLHF. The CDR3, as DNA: TGTGCCAGCAGTCCCTGGACTGGGGGGCTCCACTTT.

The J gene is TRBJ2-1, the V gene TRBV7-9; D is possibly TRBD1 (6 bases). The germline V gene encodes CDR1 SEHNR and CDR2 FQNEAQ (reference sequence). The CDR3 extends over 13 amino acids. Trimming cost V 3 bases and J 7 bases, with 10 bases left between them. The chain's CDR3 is CASSLGAANEQFF. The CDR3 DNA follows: TGTGCCAGCAGCTTGGGGGCTGCGAATGAGCAGTTCTTC.

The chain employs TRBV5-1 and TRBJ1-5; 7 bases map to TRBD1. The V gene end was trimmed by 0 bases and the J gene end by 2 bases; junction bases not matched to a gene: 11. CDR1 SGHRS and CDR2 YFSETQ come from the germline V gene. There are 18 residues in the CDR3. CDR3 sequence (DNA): TGCGCCAGCAGCTTGGCCGCTGACAGGGCTCGGGGCAATCAGCCCCAGCATTTT. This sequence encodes CASSLAADRARGNQPQHF.